Following are 21 T cell receptor beta chains from one sample sequenced in a study of T cell repertoires in cytomegalovirus infection. Their specific antigens are unknown. MiXCR was run by TCRdb on the reads, yielding one entry per CDR3 protein. The sample lists more than 250,000 distinct CDR3 sequences, just under 25% seen once, with roughly 13% in the top ten. Sequenced material: cultured PBMCs, taken from culture after CMV antigen stimulation. These receptors all stem from a human donor in good health (CMV status not recorded). Some clones in this sample may be carry-over from other donors' samples.

This clonotype appeared many times. V is TRBV12-3 or TRBV12-4 and J is TRBJ2-3, with TRBD1 identical over 7 bases. Trimming took 5 bases from V and 3 from J; bases not matched to a gene: 8. This CDR3 is 15 amino acids long. CDR3 bases: TGTGCCAGCAGTAGGGGGCCGTCATTAACAGATACGCAGTATTTT. Translating gives CASSRGPSLTDTQYF.

This clonotype appeared a few times. The chain employs TRBV7-8 and TRBJ1-6; 9 bases agree with TRBD1. After removal of 0 bases from V and 6 bases from J, the junction contained 0 bases not matched to a gene. Germline CDR1 reads SGHVS; CDR2 reads FQNEAQ. This CDR3 has 15 amino acids. CDR3 DNA: TGTGCCAGCAGCTTAGCACAGGGGGCTAATTCACCCCTCCACTTT. Its translation: CASSLAQGANSPLHF.

The chain has TRBV20-1 and TRBJ2-7; D may be TRBD2 (6 bases). CDR3 length: 13 amino acids. The germline V and J ends were trimmed by 6 bases and 0 bases, with 12 bases remaining between them. From germline, CDR1 is DFQATT and CDR2 SNEGSKA (reference sequence). The CDR3 sequence is CSASRGSSYEQYF. The CDR3 DNA reads as TGCAGTGCCAGCCGGGGGAGCTCCTACGAGCAGTACTTC.

This clonotype was seen at least ten times. This chain uses TRBV27 with TRBJ2-1; 9 positions match TRBD2. Germline CDR1 is MNHEY and CDR2 is SMNVEV (reference sequence). V trimming: 3 bases; J trimming: 1 base; junction bases outside the gene matches: 4. The CDR3 is made up of 16 amino acids. The CDR3 loop reads CASSLGSGRSYNEQFF. The CDR3 DNA reads TGTGCCAGCAGTTTGGGTAGCGGGAGATCCTACAATGAGCAGTTCTTC.

This clonotype was observed many times. The CDR3 loop reads CASSLLADRAEQYF. The CDR3 bases are TGTGCCAGCAGCTTATTAGCGGACCGGGCCGAGCAGTACTTC. V gene TRBV7-8 combines with J gene TRBJ2-7; the D gene is possibly TRBD2 (6 bases). Trimming stripped 2 bases from V and 6 bases from J, with 14 bases between. CDR3 length: 14 amino acids. CDR1 is SGHVS and CDR2 is FQNEAQ in the germline V gene.

A few counts support this clonotype. This chain uses TRBV4-1 with TRBJ1-3, with D tentatively TRBD1 (5 bases). Germline V CDR1 and CDR2: MGHRA, YSYEKL. Trimming took 4 bases from V and 8 from J, leaving 6 bases between them. CDR3 size: 11 residues. CDR3 coding DNA: TGCGCCAGCAGCCGAGGGGACACCATATATTTT. Translated, it gives CASSRGDTIYF.

The chain has TRBV7-6 and TRBJ2-5; D may match TRBD1 or TRBD2 (6 bases each). Per germline, CDR1 SGHVS and CDR2 FNYEAQ. V gave up 5 bases and J gave up 4 bases, with 11 bases separating them. There are 13 residues in the CDR3. CDR3 sequence (DNA): TGTGCCAGCAGCCGGGGGCTTGTAGAGACCCAGTACTTC. Encoded protein: CASSRGLVETQYF.

This sequence joins TRBV2 and TRBJ2-7, with 10 positions matching TRBD2. Per germline, CDR1 SNHLY and CDR2 FYNNEI. There are 14 residues in the CDR3. The ends lost 2 bases at V and 5 bases at J; junction bases unmatched: 3. CDR3 region: CASSELAGEHEQYF. CDR3 nucleotides: TGTGCCAGCAGTGAACTAGCGGGAGAACACGAGCAGTACTTC.

This clonotype was recorded many times. The chain links TRBV7-9 to TRBJ1-5; unclear D gene. With 5 bases removed from V and 3 bases from J, the gap between germline ends came to 8 bases. CDR3 length: 13 residues. The germline V gene encodes CDR1 SEHNR and CDR2 FQNEAQ (reference sequence). The CDR3 nucleotides are TGTGCCAGCAGCCGGGGAGACAATCAGCCCCAGCATTTT. Translated, it gives CASSRGDNQPQHF.

This clonotype was observed a handful of times. The chain combines TRBV7-3 with TRBJ2-3; D might be TRBD2 (7 bases). Trimming stripped 5 bases from V and 6 bases from J, with 12 bases between. The CDR3 sequence is 13 residues long. Germline values: CDR1 SGHTA, CDR2 FQGTGA. CDR3 nucleotides: TGTGCCAGCAGCCCGGGGGGCCAGGATACGCAGTATTTT. It is translated as CASSPGGQDTQYF. The full variable domain, its missing parts supplied by reference TRBV7-3 and TRBJ2-3, is GAGVSQTPSNKVTEKGKYVELRCDPISGHTALYWYRQSLGQGPEFLIYFQGTGAADDSGLPNDRFFAVRPEGSVSTLKIQRTERGDSAVYLCASSPGGQDTQYFGPGTRLTVL.

In its sample, this clonotype was seen a few times. V gene TRBV12-3 or TRBV12-4 combines with J gene TRBJ2-7; TRBD2 aligns across 11 bases. The CDR3 runs to 14 residues. Trimming at V came to 7 bases and at J to 5 bases, leaving 7 bases not matched to a gene. CDR3 DNA sequence: TGTGCCAGCACCTTTACTAGCGGGAGCGACGAGCAGTACTTC. It is translated as CASTFTSGSDEQYF.

This clonotype was seen only a few times. The chain carries TRBV11-3 and TRBJ1-1; TRBD1 aligns across 7 bases. The CDR3 has 16 residues. Germline V CDR1 and CDR2: SGHNT, YENEEA. Germline trimming cut 1 base from V and 3 bases from J; bases unmatched to any gene: 8. The CDR3 reads CASSLGLPGGDTEAFF. CDR3 bases: TGTGCCAGCAGCTTAGGTTTGCCAGGGGGGGACACTGAAGCTTTCTTT.

This clonotype was found a few times. This rearrangement joins TRBV7-8 to TRBJ1-1, with 7 positions matching TRBD1. The CDR3 has 18 amino acids. Germline V gene lookup returns CDR1 SGHVS and CDR2 FQNEAQ. The V gene end was trimmed by 5 bases and the J gene end by 0 bases; junction bases not matched to a gene: 15. CDR3 nucleotides: TGTGCCAGCAGCCCAAACCCCGGGACAGCCTTTCTGAACACTGAAGCTTTCTTT. The encoded protein is CASSPNPGTAFLNTEAFF.

J is TRBJ2-5 and V is TRBV6-2 or TRBV6-3; D assignment may be TRBD1 or TRBD2 (5 bases each). Trimming removed 5 bases at V and 4 bases at J, with 17 bases between. Germline values: CDR1 MNHEY, CDR2 SVGEGT. The CDR3 is 15 amino acids. CDR3 sequence reads: CASSRVGDPRETQYF. CDR3 DNA sequence: TGTGCCAGCAGTAGAGTCGGGGACCCTCGAGAGACCCAGTACTTC.

A few counts support this clonotype. The rearrangement links TRBV9 to TRBJ1-1; weak D call: TRBD1 (6 bases). The CDR3 is 14 amino acids. V lost 0 bases and J 6 bases, leaving 12 bases between the germline ends. Germline V gene lookup returns CDR1 SGDLS and CDR2 YYNGEE. The CDR3 nucleotides are TGTGCCAGCAGCGTAGCTGCCAGGGGTCCTGAAGCTTTCTTT. It specifies CASSVAARGPEAFF.

This clonotype appeared a few times. The rearrangement joins TRBV9 to TRBJ2-3; 7 bases fit TRBD1. The germline V gene has CDR1 SGDLS and CDR2 YYNGEE. Trimming removed 2 bases from V and 5 bases from J; junction bases left unmatched: 5. The CDR3 covers 14 residues. The CDR3 DNA is TGTGCCAGCAGCGTCGAAGGGGGCGGAGATACGCAGTATTTT. Protein sequence: CASSVEGGGDTQYF.

The gene calls are TRBV20-1 and TRBJ1-5; D is unresolved. CDR3 length: 15 amino acids. V lost 0 bases and J lost 5, with 14 bases in between. Per the germline V gene, CDR1 is DFQATT and CDR2 is SNEGSKA (reference sequence). The CDR3 region has the DNA TGCAGTGCTAGAGATATTTCAGGTCAGCATCAGCCCCAGCATTTT. The encoded protein is CSARDISGQHQPQHF.

This clonotype has only a few counts. J is TRBJ2-2 and V is TRBV19, with D unclear. The germline V and J ends were trimmed by 5 bases and 4 bases, with 14 bases remaining between them. The germline CDR1 and CDR2 sequences are LNHDA and SQIVND (reference sequence). This CDR3 is 15 amino acids long. This CDR3 reads CASSFDAVSTGELFF. In nucleotides, the CDR3 is TGTGCCAGTAGTTTTGATGCGGTGAGCACCGGGGAGCTGTTTTTT.

This clonotype was seen a few times. The chain uses TRBV4-3 and TRBJ2-5, with TRBD2 as a possible D gene (7 bases). Germline V lookup: CDR1 LGHNA, CDR2 YSLEER. Deletions cut 4 bases from V and 0 bases from J, with 12 bases between. The CDR3 has 15 residues. The CDR3 coding sequence is TGCGCCAGCAGCCCCCGGGGGGCAGACCAAGAGACCCAGTACTTC. Encoded protein: CASSPRGADQETQYF.

The chain links TRBV4-2 to TRBJ2-7, with 7 bases matching TRBD2. Germline values: CDR1 LGHNA, CDR2 YNFKEQ. Trimming removed 0 bases from V and 3 bases from J; junction bases left unmatched: 5. This CDR3 is 15 amino acids long. CDR3: CASSQEGEGLYEQYF. The CDR3 nucleotides are TGTGCCAGCAGCCAAGAAGGGGAGGGTCTCTACGAGCAGTACTTC.

V is TRBV27 and J is TRBJ2-5; TRBD2 matches at 9 bases. This CDR3 has 19 residues. Unmatched junction bases numbered 17, after V lost 2 bases and J lost 4 bases. Germline V gene data show CDR1 as MNHEY and CDR2 as SMNVEV (reference sequence). As DNA, the CDR3 is TGTGCCAGCAGTTTAAAGGGGACCGCGGGGCGGGAGGGTCGAGAGACCCAGTACTTC. It codes for CASSLKGTAGREGRETQYF.